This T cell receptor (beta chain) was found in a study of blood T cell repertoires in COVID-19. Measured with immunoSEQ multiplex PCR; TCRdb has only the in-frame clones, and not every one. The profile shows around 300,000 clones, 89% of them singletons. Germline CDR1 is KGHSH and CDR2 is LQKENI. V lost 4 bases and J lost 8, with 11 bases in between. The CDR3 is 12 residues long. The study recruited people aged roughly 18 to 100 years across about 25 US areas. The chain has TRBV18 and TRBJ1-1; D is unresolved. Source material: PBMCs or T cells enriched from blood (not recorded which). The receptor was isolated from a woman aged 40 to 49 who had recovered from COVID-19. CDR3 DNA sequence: TGTGCCAGCTCACAAGGAGGAGGGGAAGCTTTCTTT. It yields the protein CASSQGGGEAFF.